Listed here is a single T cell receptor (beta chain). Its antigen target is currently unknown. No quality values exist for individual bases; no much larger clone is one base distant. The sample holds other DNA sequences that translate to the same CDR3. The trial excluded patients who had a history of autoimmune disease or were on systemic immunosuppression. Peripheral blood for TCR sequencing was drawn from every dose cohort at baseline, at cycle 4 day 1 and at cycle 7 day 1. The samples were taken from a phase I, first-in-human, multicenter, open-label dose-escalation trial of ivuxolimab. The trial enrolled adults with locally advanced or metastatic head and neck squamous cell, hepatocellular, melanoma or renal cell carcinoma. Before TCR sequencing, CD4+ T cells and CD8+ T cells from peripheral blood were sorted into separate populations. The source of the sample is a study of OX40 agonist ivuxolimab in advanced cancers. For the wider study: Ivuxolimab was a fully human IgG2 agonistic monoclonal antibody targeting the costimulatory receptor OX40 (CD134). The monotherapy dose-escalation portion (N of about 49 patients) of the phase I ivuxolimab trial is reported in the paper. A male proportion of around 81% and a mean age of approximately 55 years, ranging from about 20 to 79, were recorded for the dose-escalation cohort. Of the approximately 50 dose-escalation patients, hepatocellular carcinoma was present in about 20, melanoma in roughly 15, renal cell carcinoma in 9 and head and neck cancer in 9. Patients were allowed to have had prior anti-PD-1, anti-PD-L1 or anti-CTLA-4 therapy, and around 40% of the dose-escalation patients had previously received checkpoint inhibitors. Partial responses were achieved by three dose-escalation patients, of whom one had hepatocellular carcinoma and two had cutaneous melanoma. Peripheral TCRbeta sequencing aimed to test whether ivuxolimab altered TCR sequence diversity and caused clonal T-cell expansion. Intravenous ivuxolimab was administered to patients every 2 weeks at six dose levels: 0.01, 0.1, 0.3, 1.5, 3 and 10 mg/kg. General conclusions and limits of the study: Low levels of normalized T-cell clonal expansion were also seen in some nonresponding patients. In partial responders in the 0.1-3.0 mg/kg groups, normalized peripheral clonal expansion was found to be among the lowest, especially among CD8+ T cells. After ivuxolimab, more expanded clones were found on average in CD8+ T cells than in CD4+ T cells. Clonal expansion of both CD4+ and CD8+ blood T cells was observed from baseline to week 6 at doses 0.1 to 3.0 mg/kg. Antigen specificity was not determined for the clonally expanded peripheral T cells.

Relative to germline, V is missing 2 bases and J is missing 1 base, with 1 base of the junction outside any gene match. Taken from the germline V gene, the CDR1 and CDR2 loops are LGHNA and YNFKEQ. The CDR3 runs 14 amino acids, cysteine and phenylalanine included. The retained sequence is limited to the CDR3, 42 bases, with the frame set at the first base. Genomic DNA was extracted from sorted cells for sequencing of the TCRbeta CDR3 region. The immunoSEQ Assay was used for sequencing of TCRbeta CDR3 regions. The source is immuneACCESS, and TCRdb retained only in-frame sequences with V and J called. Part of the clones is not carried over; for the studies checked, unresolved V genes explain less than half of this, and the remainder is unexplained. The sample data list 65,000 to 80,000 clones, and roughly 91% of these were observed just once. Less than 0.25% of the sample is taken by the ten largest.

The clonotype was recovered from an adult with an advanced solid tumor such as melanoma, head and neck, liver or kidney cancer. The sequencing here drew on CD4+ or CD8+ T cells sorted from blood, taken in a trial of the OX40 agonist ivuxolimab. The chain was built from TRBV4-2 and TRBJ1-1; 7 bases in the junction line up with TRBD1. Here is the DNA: TGTGCCAGCAGCCAACAGGGGGGGAACACTGAAGCTTTCTTT. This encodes CASSQQGGNTEAFF.